This T cell receptor (beta chain) was recovered during a study of OX40 agonist ivuxolimab in advanced cancers. Study-wide points: By week 6 at 0.1 to 3.0 mg/kg, blood CD4+ and CD8+ T cells had expanded clonally.

From germline, CDR1 is MGHRA and CDR2 YSYEKL. The CDR3 covers 16 residues. Trimming pared 1 base from V and 2 bases from J, leaving 15 bases between. Comment on this clone: Its specificity is unknown.

Here immunoSEQ multiplex PCR was the method, and the copy in TCRdb shows in-frame clones only, minus some. The sample consists of about 65,000 clones, roughly 84% of them appearing once. The chain uses TRBV4-1 and TRBJ2-7; the D gene is possibly TRBD1 (5 bases). Sequenced here: CD4+ or CD8+ T cells sorted from blood, sampled in a trial of the OX40 agonist ivuxolimab. This receptor was taken from an adult with an advanced solid tumor such as melanoma, head and neck, liver or kidney cancer. CDR3 in amino acids: CASSQGEGAPAYEQYF. The CDR3 bases are TGCGCCAGCAGCCAAGGGGAAGGGGCTCCCGCCTACGAGCAGTACTTC.